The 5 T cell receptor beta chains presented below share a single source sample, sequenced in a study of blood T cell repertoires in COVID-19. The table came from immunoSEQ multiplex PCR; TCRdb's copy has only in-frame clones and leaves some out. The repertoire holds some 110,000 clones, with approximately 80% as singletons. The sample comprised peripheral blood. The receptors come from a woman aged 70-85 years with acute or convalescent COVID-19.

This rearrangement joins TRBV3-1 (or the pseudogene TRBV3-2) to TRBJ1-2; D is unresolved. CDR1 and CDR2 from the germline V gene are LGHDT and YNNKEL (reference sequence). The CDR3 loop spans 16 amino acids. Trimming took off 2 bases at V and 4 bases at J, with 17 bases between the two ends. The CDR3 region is CASSQSAAGVLYGYTF. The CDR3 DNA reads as TGTGCCAGCAGCCAAAGCGCCGCCGGGGTCCTCTATGGCTACACCTTC.

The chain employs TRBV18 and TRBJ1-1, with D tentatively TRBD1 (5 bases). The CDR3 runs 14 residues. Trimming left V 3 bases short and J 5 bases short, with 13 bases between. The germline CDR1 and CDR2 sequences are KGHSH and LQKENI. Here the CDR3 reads CASSPSLGRTEAFF. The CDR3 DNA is TGTGCCAGCTCACCCTCTTTGGGGCGGACTGAAGCTTTCTTT. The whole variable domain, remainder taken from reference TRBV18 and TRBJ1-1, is NAGVMQNPRHLVRRRGQEARLRCSPMKGHSHVYWYRQLPEEGLKFMVYLQKENIIDESGMPKERFSAEFPKEGPSILRIQQVVRGDSAAYFCASSPSLGRTEAFFGQGTRLTVV.

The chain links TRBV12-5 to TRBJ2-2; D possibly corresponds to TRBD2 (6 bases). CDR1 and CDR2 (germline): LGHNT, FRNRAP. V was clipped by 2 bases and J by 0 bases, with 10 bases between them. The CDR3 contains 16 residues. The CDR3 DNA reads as TGTGCTAGTGGTTTGTCTGGCGGGGCGAACACCGGGGAGCTGTTTTTT. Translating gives CASGLSGGANTGELFF.

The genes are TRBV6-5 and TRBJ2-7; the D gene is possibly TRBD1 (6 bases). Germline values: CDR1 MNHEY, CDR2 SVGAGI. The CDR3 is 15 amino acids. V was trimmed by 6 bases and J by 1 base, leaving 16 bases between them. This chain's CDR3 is CASRADRAVSYEQYF. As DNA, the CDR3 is TGTGCCAGCAGGGCGGACAGAGCAGTATCCTACGAGCAGTACTTC.

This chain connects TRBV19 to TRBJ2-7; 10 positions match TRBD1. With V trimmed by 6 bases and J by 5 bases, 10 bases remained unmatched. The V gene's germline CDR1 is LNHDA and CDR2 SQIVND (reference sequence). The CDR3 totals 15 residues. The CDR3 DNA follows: TGTGCCAGTAGCCACGGGACAGGGGACGTGAACGAGCAGTACTTC. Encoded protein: CASSHGTGDVNEQYF.